A single sample gave rise to the 26 T cell receptor beta chains below, sequenced in a study of blood T cell repertoires in COVID-19. Sequencing used immunoSEQ multiplex PCR; TCRdb keeps in-frame clones, though not all of them. The table has roughly 200,000 clones, around 86% seen once. The sequencing input was PBMCs or T cells enriched from blood (not recorded which). The receptors were gathered from a woman aged 40 to 50 with acute COVID-19.

The chain employs TRBV5-5 and TRBJ1-4, with 7 bases aligning to TRBD1. There are 15 residues in the CDR3. Germline V CDR1 and CDR2: SGHKS, YYEKEE (reference sequence). V dropped 6 bases and J dropped 4; count of bases not matched to a gene: 9. The CDR3 nucleotides are TGTGCCAGCACCTCTTGGGGACAGATTAATGAAAAACTGTTTTTT. This encodes CASTSWGQINEKLFF.

The chain has TRBV6-1 and TRBJ1-3, with TRBD1 as a possible D gene (5 bases). V dropped 4 bases and J dropped 0 bases, with 13 bases sitting between them. The CDR3 is 16 residues long. Germline V gene lookup returns CDR1 MNHNS and CDR2 SASEGT. This chain's CDR3 is CASSARDRTSGNTIYF. As DNA, the CDR3 is TGTGCCAGCAGTGCTCGAGACAGAACCTCTGGAAACACCATATATTTT.

The rearrangement joins TRBV28 to TRBJ2-2; 9 nucleotides agree with TRBD1. This CDR3 has 16 residues. In germline, CDR1 is MDHEN, CDR2 SYDVKM. Trimming removed 2 bases from V and 5 bases from J; junction bases left unmatched: 6. The CDR3 spells CASSLGGTGKTGELFF. DNA of the CDR3: TGTGCCAGCAGTTTAGGAGGGACAGGGAAGACCGGGGAGCTGTTTTTT. The full variable domain, in which reference TRBV28 and TRBJ2-2 provide the parts outside the CDR3, is DVKVTQSSRYLVKRTGEKVFLECVQDMDHENMFWYRQDPGLGLRLIYFSYDVKMKEKGDIPEGYSVSREKKERFSLILESASTNQTSMYLCASSLGGTGKTGELFFGEGSRLTVL.

V and J are TRBV30 and TRBJ1-1; D call uncertain. V lost 0 bases and J lost 9, with 11 bases in between. The CDR3 is 12 residues long. The germline gives CDR1 GTSNPN, CDR2 SVGIG (reference sequence). This CDR3 is CAWSVKTVKAFF. Here the CDR3 DNA reads TGTGCCTGGAGTGTAAAAACGGTGAAAGCTTTCTTT.

The chain recombines TRBV19 with TRBJ2-1; tentatively, D is TRBD1 (5 bases). V was pared by 7 bases and J by 3 bases, with 13 bases between. In germline, CDR1 is LNHDA, CDR2 SQIVND (reference sequence). The CDR3 totals 14 residues. The CDR3 sequence is CASTIGASYNEQFF. The CDR3 DNA reads as TGTGCCAGTACCATAGGGGCCAGCTACAATGAGCAGTTCTTC.

The J gene is TRBJ2-1, the V gene TRBV7-9; possible D gene TRBD2, 6 bases. Germline assignment: CDR1 SEHNR and CDR2 FQNEAQ (reference sequence). The germline V and J ends were trimmed by 2 bases and 7 bases, with 18 bases remaining between them. The CDR3 contains 16 residues. CDR3 DNA sequence: TGTGCCAGCAGCTTAAGTAACTGGGGGGTACGGAATGAGCAGTTCTTC. Translating gives CASSLSNWGVRNEQFF.

The chain joins TRBV5-1 to TRBJ2-2; 8 bases map to TRBD2. Germline loops: CDR1 SGHRS, CDR2 YFSETQ. The CDR3 length is 16 residues. The junction had 3 bases not matched to a gene; V was cut back by 1 base and J by 1 base. Here the CDR3 reads CASSLFTSGNTGELFF. The DNA of the CDR3 is TGCGCCAGCAGCTTGTTCACTAGCGGGAACACCGGGGAGCTGTTTTTT.

The rearrangement links TRBV29-1 to TRBJ2-3; TRBD2 matches at 10 bases. Trimming cost V 6 bases and J 1 base; bases outside gene matches: 13. This CDR3 is 17 amino acids long. Germline V CDR1 and CDR2: SQVTM, ANQGSEA. CDR3 in DNA: TGCAGCGTCACCGGGACTAGCGAGTCTCGCGGCACAGATACGCAGTATTTT. It yields the protein CSVTGTSESRGTDTQYF.

The gene calls are TRBV6-6 and TRBJ2-3; no clear D. V dropped 7 bases and J dropped 4 bases, with 12 bases sitting between them. CDR1 and CDR2 (germline): MNHNY, SVGAGI (reference sequence). The CDR3 length is 13 residues. CDR3 in amino acids: CASTTAAPDTQYF. In DNA, the CDR3 is TGTGCCAGCACCACCGCGGCTCCAGATACGCAGTATTTT.

CDR3 sequence: CATLAASYNEQFF. The CDR3 DNA reads TGTGCCACGCTAGCGGCTTCCTACAATGAGCAGTTCTTC. The chain uses TRBV6-6 and TRBJ2-1, with 7 bases matching TRBD2. Trimming took 10 bases from V and 1 from J; bases not matched to a gene: 4. The germline V gene has CDR1 MNHNY and CDR2 SVGAGI (reference sequence). CDR3 size: 13 residues.

This clone was picked up one time. V usage is TRBV30 and J usage is TRBJ2-1; TRBD1 might be the D (6 bases). In germline, CDR1 is GTSNPN, CDR2 SVGIG (reference sequence). The V end was cut by 3 bases, the J end by 12 bases, with 18 bases between. This CDR3 contains 13 residues. CDR3: CAWSADGPGVQFF. The CDR3 region has the DNA TGTGCCTGGAGCGCAGATGGGCCAGGGGTGCAGTTCTTC.

The V gene is TRBV7-3, the J gene TRBJ2-7; TRBD2 agrees at 7 bases. The CDR3 consists of 15 residues. J lost 7 bases, V lost 5 bases, and 14 bases had no gene match. CDR1 SGHTA and CDR2 FQGTGA come from the germline V gene. The DNA of the CDR3 is TGTGCCAGCAGCCCCCCCGGAGCGGGGACGAGGGAGCAGTACTTC. Translating it yields CASSPPGAGTREQYF.

The V gene is TRBV9, the J gene TRBJ1-6; 10 bases match TRBD1. Germline V lookup: CDR1 SGDLS, CDR2 YYNGEE. The junction had 1 base not matched to a gene; V was cut back by 0 bases and J by 7 bases. This CDR3 is 15 amino acids long. The CDR3 reads CASSVEGQGNSPLHF. The CDR3 DNA sequence: TGTGCCAGCAGCGTAGAGGGACAGGGGAATTCACCCCTCCACTTT. Full variable domain (missing parts from reference TRBV9 and TRBJ1-6): DSGVTQTPKHLITATGQRVTLRCSPRSGDLSVYWYQQSLDQGLQFLIQYYNGEERAKGNILERFSAQQFPDLHSELNLSSLELGDSALYFCASSVEGQGNSPLHFGNGTRLTVT.

V gene TRBV28 combines with J gene TRBJ1-2; TRBD1 is a possible D gene (6 bases). The CDR3 length is 12 residues. Germline V gene lookup returns CDR1 MDHEN and CDR2 SYDVKM. Trimming removed 3 bases at V and 8 bases at J, with 10 bases between. CDR3 sequence reads: CASSFAGAGYTF. In DNA form, the CDR3 reads TGTGCCAGCAGTTTTGCGGGGGCCGGCTACACCTTC.

The rearrangement joins TRBV9 to TRBJ2-3; no clear D. Germline CDR1 SGDLS, CDR2 YYNGEE. This CDR3 is built from 11 residues. V gave up 3 bases and J gave up 4 bases, with 3 bases separating them. The CDR3 protein is CASSASDTQYF. The CDR3 nucleotides read TGTGCCAGCAGCGCCTCAGATACGCAGTATTTT.

The chain uses TRBV28 and TRBJ2-7, with 8 bases matching TRBD1. V lost 2 bases to trimming and J lost 7 bases; unmatched junction nucleotides: 10. Germline CDR1 MDHEN, CDR2 SYDVKM. The CDR3 is made up of 15 amino acids. The CDR3 sequence: CASSLIAAGGKEQYF. The CDR3 DNA follows: TGTGCCAGCAGTTTAATAGCGGCAGGGGGCAAGGAGCAGTACTTC.

This clone was seen just once. The chain uses TRBV28 and TRBJ2-3, with 8 bases that match TRBD2. The CDR3 runs 18 residues. Germline values: CDR1 MDHEN, CDR2 SYDVKM. J lost 2 bases, V lost 5 bases, and 15 bases had no gene match. In DNA, the CDR3 is TGTGCCAGCAGTACGAACAACTATATAGCGGGGACCACAGATACGCAGTATTTT. As protein: CASSTNNYIAGTTDTQYF.

V and J are TRBV5-6 and TRBJ2-7, with 9 bases fitting TRBD1. This CDR3 has 16 amino acids. CDR1 is SGHDT and CDR2 is YYEEEE in the germline V gene. After removal of 4 bases from V and 4 bases from J, the junction contained 12 bases not matched to a gene. The chain's CDR3 is CASSGTGTGRIYEQYF. Here the CDR3 DNA reads TGTGCCAGCAGCGGGACCGGGACAGGGAGAATTTACGAGCAGTACTTC.

The chain has TRBV6-1 and TRBJ1-2, with 9 bases fitting TRBD1. Germline lookup yields CDR1 MNHNS and CDR2 SASEGT. The CDR3 is 18 residues long. V lost 2 bases, J lost 3 bases, and 13 bases stayed unmatched. The chain's CDR3 is CASSEPRDRAKGDYGYTF. The CDR3 bases are TGTGCCAGCAGTGAACCAAGGGACAGGGCCAAAGGAGACTATGGCTACACCTTC.

The chain recombines TRBV3-1 (or the pseudogene TRBV3-2) with TRBJ1-2; D is possibly TRBD1 (5 bases). In germline, CDR1 is LGHDT, CDR2 YNNKEL (reference sequence). The CDR3 contains 13 residues. The V gene lost 1 base and the J gene lost 4 bases, with 7 bases spanning the gap. The CDR3: CASSQGTSYGYTF. In nucleotides, the CDR3 is TGTGCCAGCAGCCAAGGGACAAGCTATGGCTACACCTTC.

V usage is TRBV7-9 and J usage is TRBJ1-3; D is ambiguous. Germline CDR1 is SEHNR and CDR2 is FQNEAQ (reference sequence). V dropped 5 bases and J dropped 5 bases, with 10 bases sitting between them. The CDR3 runs to 13 residues. The CDR3 DNA follows: TGTGCCAGCAGCCCGACTTTCCGAAACACCATATATTTT. This codes for CASSPTFRNTIYF.

The chain is built from TRBV29-1 and TRBJ2-7; D is uncertain. V shed 6 bases and J shed 5 bases, with 14 bases lying between them. The CDR3 is 12 amino acids. In germline, CDR1 is SQVTM, CDR2 ANQGSEA. CDR3 in amino acids: CSVQRRVDEQYF. CDR3 bases: TGCAGCGTGCAACGTCGGGTAGACGAGCAGTACTTC.

The rearrangement uses TRBV29-1 and TRBJ2-7; 9 nucleotides agree with TRBD1. This CDR3 has 13 amino acids. V dropped 5 bases and J dropped 5; count of bases not matched to a gene: 7. The germline V gene has CDR1 SQVTM and CDR2 ANQGSEA. CDR3 amino acids: CSVTGTGLNEQYF. DNA of the CDR3: TGCAGCGTTACCGGGACAGGGTTAAACGAGCAGTACTTC.

CDR3: CASSSGLAGGRVNEQFF. In DNA form, the CDR3 reads TGTGCCAGCAGCTCGGGACTAGCGGGAGGCCGGGTTAATGAGCAGTTCTTC. The V and J genes are TRBV7-2 and TRBJ2-1; 15 nucleotides align to TRBD2. Unmatched junction bases numbered 8, after V lost 4 bases and J lost 7 bases. This CDR3 is built from 17 residues. CDR1 is SGHTA, CDR2 FQGNSA, per germline.

The count of this clone is one. The chain is built from TRBV3-1 (or the pseudogene TRBV3-2) and TRBJ2-7; D not resolved. V was cut by 3 bases and J by 4 bases, with 10 bases left in between. Germline CDR1 is LGHDT and CDR2 is YNNKEL (reference sequence). This CDR3 region has 13 residues. CDR3 amino acids: CASSHRRGYEQYF. CDR3 DNA sequence: TGTGCCAGCAGCCATAGACGCGGTTACGAGCAGTACTTC.

The chain recombines TRBV24-1 with TRBJ1-2, with TRBD1 matching over 9 bases. CDR3 length: 14 amino acids. CDR1 KGHDR and CDR2 SFDVKD come from the germline V gene. The trim removed 7 bases at V and 4 bases at J, leaving 6 bases unmatched. The chain's CDR3 is CATSEGQGIYGYTF. DNA for the CDR3: TGTGCCACCAGCGAGGGACAGGGTATCTATGGCTACACCTTC.